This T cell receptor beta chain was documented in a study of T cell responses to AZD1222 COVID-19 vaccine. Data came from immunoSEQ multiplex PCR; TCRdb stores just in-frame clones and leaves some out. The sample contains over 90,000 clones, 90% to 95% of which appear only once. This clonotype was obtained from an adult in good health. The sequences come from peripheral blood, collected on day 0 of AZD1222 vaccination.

Here the CDR3 reads CASSKEGASYEQYF. The CDR3 nucleotides read TGTGCCAGCAGCAAAGAAGGGGCCTCCTACGAGCAGTACTTC. V and J are TRBV21-1 and TRBJ2-7; the DNA was not compared with TRBD1, the D call given in the table. TRBV21-1 is recorded as a pseudogene. CDR3 length: 14 amino acids.